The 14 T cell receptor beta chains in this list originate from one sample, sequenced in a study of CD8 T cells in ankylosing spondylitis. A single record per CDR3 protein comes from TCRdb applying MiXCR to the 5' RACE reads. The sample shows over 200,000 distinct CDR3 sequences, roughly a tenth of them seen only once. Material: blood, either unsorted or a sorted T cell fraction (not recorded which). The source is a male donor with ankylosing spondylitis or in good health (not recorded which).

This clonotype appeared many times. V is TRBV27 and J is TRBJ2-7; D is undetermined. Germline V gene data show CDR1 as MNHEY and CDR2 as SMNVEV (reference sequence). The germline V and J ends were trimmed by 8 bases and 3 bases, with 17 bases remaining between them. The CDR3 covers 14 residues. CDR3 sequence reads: CASYHAPRRYEQYF. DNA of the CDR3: TGTGCCAGCTACCATGCCCCCAGGCGCTACGAGCAGTACTTC.

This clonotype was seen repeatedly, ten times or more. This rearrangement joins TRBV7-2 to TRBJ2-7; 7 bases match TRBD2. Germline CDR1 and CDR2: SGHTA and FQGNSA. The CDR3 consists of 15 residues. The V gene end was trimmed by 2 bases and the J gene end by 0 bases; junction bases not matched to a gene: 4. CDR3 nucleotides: TGTGCCAGCAGCTTATTATCGGGGGGCTCCTACGAGCAGTACTTC. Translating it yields CASSLLSGGSYEQYF.

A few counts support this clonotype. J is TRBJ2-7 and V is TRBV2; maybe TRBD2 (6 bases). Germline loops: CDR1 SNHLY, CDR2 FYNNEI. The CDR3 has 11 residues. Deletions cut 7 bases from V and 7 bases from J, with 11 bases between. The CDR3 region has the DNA TGTGCCAGCACCACAGGAGGGGAGCAGTACTTC. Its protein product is CASTTGGEQYF.

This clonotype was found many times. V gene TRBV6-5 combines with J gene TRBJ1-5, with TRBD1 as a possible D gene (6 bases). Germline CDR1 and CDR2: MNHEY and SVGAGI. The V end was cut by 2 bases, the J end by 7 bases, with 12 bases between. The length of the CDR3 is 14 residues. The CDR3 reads CASSYRDTRQPQHF. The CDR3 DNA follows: TGTGCCAGCAGTTACCGGGACACCCGACAGCCCCAGCATTTT.

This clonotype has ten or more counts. For the CDR3, the DNA is TGTGCCAGCAGCCTCGACAGGGCAACCCACAATGAGCAGTTCTTC. Its protein is CASSLDRATHNEQFF. The rearrangement joins TRBV7-2 to TRBJ2-1, with 7 bases that match TRBD1. The CDR3 extends over 15 amino acids. With 5 bases clipped from V and 5 bases from J, the junction kept 9 bases outside the gene matches. Germline CDR1 is SGHTA and CDR2 is FQGNSA.

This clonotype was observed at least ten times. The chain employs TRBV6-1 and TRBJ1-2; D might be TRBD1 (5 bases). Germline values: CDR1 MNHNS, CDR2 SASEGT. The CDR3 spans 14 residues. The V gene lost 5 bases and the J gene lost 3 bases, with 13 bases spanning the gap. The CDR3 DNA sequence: TGTGCCAGCAGTACCAGGGAGCGGGACTATGGCTACACCTTC. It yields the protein CASSTRERDYGYTF.

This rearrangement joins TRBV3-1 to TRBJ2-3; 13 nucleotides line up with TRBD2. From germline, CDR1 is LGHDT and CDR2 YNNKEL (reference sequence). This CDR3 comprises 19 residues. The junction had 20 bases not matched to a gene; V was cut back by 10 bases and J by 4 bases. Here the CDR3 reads CAICPLPSTSGGFSDTQYF. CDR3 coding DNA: TGTGCCATCTGTCCCTTACCCTCGACTAGCGGGGGGTTTTCAGATACGCAGTATTTT.

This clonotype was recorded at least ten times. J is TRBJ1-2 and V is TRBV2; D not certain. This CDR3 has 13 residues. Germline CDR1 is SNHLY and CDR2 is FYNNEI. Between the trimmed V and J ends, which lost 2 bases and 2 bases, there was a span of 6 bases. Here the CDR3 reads CASSESRNYGYTF. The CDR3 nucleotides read TGTGCCAGCAGTGAATCCAGGAACTATGGCTACACCTTC.

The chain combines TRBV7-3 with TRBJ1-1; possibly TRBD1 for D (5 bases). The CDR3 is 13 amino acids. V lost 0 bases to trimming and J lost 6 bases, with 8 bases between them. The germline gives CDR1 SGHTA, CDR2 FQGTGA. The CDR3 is CASSLTWGSEAFF. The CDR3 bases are TGTGCCAGCAGCTTAACTTGGGGGTCTGAAGCTTTCTTT.

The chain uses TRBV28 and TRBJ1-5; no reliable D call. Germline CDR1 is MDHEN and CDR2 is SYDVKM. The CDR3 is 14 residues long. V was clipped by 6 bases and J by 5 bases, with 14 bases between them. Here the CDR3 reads CASSLRVGDQPQHF. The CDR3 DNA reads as TGTGCCAGCAGCCTACGGGTCGGCGATCAGCCCCAGCATTTT.

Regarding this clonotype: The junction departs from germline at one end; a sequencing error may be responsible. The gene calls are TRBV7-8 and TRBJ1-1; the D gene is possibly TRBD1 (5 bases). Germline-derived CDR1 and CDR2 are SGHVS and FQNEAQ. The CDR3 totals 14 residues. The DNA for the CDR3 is TGTGCCAGCAGCTTAGTCGGGGCGAACACTGAAGCTCTCTTT. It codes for CASSLVGANTEALF.

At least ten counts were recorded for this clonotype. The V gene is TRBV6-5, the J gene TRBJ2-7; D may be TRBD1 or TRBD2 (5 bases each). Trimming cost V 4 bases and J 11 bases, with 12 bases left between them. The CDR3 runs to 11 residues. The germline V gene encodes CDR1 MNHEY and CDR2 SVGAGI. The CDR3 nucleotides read TGTGCCAGCAGTTGGGGGTCTGAGGAGTACTTC. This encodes CASSWGSEEYF.

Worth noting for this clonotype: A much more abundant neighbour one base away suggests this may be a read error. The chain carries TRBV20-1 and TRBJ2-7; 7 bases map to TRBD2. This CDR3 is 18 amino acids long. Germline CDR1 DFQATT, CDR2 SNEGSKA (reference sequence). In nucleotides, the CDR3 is TGCAGTGCTAGAGATAGAACAGTTGGCCATTGGGGGGGTTACGAGCAGTCCTTC. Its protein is CSARDRTVGHWGGYEQSF.

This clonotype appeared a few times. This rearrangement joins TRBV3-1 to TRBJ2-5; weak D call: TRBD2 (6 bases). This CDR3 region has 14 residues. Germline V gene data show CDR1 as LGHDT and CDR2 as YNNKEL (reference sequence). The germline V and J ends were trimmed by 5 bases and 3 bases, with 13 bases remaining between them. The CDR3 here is CASSAGGSEETQYF. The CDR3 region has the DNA TGTGCCAGCAGCGCCGGGGGTTCGGAAGAGACCCAGTACTTC.